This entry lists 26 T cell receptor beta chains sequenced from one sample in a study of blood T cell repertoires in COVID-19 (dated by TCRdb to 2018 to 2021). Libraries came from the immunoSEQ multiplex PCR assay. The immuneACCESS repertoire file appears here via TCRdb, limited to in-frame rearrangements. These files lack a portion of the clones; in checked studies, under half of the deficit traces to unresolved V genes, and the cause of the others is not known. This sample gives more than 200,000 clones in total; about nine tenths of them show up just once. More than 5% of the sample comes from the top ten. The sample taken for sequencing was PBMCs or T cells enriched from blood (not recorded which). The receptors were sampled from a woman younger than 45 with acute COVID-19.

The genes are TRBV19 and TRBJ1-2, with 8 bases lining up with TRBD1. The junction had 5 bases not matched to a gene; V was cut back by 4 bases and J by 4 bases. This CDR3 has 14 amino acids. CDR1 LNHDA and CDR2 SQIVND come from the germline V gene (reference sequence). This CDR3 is CASSTDRALYGYTF. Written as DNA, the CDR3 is TGTGCCAGTAGTACGGACAGGGCCCTCTATGGCTACACCTTC.

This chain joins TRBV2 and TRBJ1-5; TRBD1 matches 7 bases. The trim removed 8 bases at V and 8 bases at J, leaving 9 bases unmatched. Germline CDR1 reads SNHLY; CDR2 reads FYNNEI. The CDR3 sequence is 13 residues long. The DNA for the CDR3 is TGTGCCAGCGGCCGTCAGGGGGGAGAGCCCCAGCATTTT. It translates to CASGRQGGEPQHF.

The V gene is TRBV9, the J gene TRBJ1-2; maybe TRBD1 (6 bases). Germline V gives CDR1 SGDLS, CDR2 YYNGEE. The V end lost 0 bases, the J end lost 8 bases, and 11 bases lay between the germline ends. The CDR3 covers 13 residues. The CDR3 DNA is TGTGCCAGCAGCGTAGTCGGGGGGGCAGGCTACACCTTC. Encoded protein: CASSVVGGAGYTF.

CDR3 amino acids: CASTSGWDIQYF. The CDR3 nucleotides are TGTGCCAGCACCTCAGGTTGGGACATTCAGTACTTC. This rearrangement joins TRBV7-9 to TRBJ2-4; D not resolved. Germline CDR1 and CDR2: SEHNR and FQNEAQ (reference sequence). The V end lost 7 bases, the J end lost 8 bases, and 12 bases lay between the germline ends. The CDR3 has 12 residues.

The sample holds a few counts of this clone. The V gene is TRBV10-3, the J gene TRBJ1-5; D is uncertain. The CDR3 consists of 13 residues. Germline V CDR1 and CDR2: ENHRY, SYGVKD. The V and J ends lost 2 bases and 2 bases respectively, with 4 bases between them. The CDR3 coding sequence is TGTGCCATCAGTGAGCAGGGCAATCAGCCCCAGCATTTT. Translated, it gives CAISEQGNQPQHF.

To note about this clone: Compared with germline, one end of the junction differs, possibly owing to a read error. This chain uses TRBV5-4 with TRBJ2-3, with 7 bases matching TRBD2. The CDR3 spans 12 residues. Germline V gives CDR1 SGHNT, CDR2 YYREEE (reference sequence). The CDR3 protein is CASSFNGRDLDF. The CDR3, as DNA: TGTGCCAGCAGCTTTAATGGGAGGGACTTGGATTTT.

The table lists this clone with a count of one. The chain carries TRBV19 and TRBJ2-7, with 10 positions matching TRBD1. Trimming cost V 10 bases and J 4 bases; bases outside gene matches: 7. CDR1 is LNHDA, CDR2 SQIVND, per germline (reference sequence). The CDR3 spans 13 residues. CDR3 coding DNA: TGTGCCATCTCCCCGGGACAGGGGTACGAGCAGTACTTC. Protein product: CAISPGQGYEQYF.

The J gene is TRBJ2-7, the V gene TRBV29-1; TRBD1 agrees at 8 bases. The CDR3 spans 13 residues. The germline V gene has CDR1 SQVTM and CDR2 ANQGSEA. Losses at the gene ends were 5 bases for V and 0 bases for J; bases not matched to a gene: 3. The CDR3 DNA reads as TGCAGCGTTCTGGACAGGGTCTCCTACGAGCAGTACTTC. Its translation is CSVLDRVSYEQYF.

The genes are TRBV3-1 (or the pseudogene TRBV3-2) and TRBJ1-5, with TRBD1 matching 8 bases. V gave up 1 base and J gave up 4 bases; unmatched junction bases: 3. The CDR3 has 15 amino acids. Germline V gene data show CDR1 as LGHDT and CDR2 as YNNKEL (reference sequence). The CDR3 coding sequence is TGTGCCAGCAGCCAAGGGACAGGGAATAATCAGCCCCAGCATTTT. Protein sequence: CASSQGTGNNQPQHF.

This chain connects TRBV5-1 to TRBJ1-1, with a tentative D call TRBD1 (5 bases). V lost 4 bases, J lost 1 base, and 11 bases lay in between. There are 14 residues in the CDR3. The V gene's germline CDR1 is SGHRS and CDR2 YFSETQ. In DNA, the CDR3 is TGCGCCAGCAGCCCCAGGGAGGCGAACACTGAAGCTTTCTTT. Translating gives CASSPREANTEAFF. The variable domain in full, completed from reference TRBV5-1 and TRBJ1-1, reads KAGVTQTPRYLIKTRGQQVTLSCSPISGHRSVSWYQQTPGQGLQFLFEYFSETQRNKGNFPGRFSGRQFSNSRSEMNVSTLELGDSALYLCASSPREANTEAFFGQGTRLTVV.

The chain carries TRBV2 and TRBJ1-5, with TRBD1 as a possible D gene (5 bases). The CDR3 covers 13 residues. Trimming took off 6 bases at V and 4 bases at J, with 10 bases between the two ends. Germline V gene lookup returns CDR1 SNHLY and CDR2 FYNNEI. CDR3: CASRRQINQPQHF. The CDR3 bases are TGTGCCAGCAGACGACAGATTAATCAGCCCCAGCATTTT.

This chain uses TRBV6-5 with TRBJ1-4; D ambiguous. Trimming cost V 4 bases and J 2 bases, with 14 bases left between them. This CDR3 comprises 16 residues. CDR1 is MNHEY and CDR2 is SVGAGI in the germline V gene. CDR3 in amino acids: CASSSRAETTNEKLFF. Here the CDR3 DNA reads TGTGCCAGCAGTTCACGAGCGGAAACTACTAATGAAAAACTGTTTTTT.

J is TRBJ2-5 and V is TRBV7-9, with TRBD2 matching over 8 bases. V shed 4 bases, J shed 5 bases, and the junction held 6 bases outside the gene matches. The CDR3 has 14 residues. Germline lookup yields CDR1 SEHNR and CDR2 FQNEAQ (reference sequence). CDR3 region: CASSSSTSGETQYF. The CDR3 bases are TGTGCCAGCAGCTCCTCTACTAGCGGCGAGACCCAGTACTTC.

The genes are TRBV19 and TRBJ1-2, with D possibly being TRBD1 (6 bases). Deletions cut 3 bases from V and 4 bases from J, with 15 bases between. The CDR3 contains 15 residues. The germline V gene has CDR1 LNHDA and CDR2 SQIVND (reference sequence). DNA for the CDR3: TGTGCCAGTAGTATCGGTCGGGGGGCGGTCTATGGCTACACCTTC. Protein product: CASSIGRGAVYGYTF.

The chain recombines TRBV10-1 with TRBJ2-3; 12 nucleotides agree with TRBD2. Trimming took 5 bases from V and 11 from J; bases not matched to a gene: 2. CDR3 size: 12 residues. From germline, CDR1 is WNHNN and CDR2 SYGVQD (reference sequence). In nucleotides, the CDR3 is TGCGCCAGCAGTACTAGCGGGGGGATGCAGTATTTT. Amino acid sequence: CASSTSGGMQYF.

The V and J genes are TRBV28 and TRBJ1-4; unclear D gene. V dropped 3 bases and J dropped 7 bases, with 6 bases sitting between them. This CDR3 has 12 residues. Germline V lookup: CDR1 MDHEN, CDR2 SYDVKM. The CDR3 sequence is CASSLESEKLFF. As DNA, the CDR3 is TGTGCCAGCAGTTTGGAGTCTGAAAAACTGTTTTTT.

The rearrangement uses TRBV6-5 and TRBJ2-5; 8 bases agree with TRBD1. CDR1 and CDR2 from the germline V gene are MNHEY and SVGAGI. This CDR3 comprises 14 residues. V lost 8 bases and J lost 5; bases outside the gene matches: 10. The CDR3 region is CASVSGQGAETQYF. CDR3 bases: TGTGCCAGCGTTAGCGGTCAGGGGGCGGAGACCCAGTACTTC.

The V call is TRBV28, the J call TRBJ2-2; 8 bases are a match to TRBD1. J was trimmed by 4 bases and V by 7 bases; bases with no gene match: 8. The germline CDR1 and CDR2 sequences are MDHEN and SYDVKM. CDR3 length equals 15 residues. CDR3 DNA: TGTGCCAGCACCCCTGACAGGGGATTCACCGGGGAGCTGTTTTTT. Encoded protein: CASTPDRGFTGELFF.

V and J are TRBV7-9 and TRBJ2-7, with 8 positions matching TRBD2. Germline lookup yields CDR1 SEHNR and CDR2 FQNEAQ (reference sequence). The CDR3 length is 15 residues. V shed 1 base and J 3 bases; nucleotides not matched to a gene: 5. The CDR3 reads CASSLVTSENYEQYF. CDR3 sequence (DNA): TGTGCCAGCAGCTTAGTGACTAGCGAGAACTACGAGCAGTACTTC.

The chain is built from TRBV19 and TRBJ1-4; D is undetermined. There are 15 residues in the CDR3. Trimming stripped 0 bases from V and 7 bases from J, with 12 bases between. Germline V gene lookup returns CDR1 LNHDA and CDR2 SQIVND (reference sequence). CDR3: CASSIDGGSREKLFF. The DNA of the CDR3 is TGTGCCAGTAGTATAGACGGAGGGTCTCGTGAAAAACTGTTTTTT.

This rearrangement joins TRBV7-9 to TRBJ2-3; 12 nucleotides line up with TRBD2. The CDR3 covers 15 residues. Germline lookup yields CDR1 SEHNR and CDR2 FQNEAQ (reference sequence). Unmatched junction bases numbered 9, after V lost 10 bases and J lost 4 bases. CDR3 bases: TGTGCCAATTCGCCTAGCGGGAGGGCTCCAGATACGCAGTATTTT. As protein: CANSPSGRAPDTQYF.

The CDR3 loop reads CASRSSTGETDQPQHF. The CDR3 DNA is TGTGCCAGCAGATCCTCGACAGGGGAGACCGATCAGCCCCAGCATTTT. V is TRBV2 and J is TRBJ1-5; TRBD1 matches at 8 bases. CDR3 size: 16 residues. The junction had 12 bases not matched to a gene; V was cut back by 6 bases and J by 5 bases. Germline lookup yields CDR1 SNHLY and CDR2 FYNNEI.

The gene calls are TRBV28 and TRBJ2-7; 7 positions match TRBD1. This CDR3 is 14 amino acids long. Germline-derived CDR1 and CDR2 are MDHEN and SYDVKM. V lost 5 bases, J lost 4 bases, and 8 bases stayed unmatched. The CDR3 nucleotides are TGTGCCAGCAGTCCGGCGACAGGGACGTACGAGCAGTACTTC. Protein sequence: CASSPATGTYEQYF. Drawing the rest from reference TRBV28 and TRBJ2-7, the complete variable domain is DVKVTQSSRYLVKRTGEKVFLECVQDMDHENMFWYRQDPGLGLRLIYFSYDVKMKEKGDIPEGYSVSREKKERFSLILESASTNQTSMYLCASSPATGTYEQYFGPGTRLTVT.

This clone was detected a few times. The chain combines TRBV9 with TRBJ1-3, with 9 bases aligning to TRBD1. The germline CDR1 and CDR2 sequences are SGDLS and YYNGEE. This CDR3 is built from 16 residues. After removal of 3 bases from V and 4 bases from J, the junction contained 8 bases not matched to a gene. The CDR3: CASSAPGTGSGNTIYF. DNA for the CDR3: TGTGCCAGCAGCGCTCCCGGGACAGGGTCCGGAAACACCATATATTTT.

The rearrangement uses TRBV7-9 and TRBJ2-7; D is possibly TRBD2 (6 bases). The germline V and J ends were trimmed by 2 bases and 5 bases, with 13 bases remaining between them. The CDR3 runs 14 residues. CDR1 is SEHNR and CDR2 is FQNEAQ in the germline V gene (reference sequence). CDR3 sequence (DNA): TGTGCCAGCAGCTTATTGGGGGGTCTGGACGAGCAGTACTTC. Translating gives CASSLLGGLDEQYF. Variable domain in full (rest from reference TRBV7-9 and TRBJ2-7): DTGVSQNPRHKITKRGQNVTFRCDPISEHNRLYWYRQTLGQGPEFLTYFQNEAQLEKSRLLSDRFSAERPKGSFSTLEIQRTEQGDSAMYLCASSLLGGLDEQYFGPGTRLTVT.

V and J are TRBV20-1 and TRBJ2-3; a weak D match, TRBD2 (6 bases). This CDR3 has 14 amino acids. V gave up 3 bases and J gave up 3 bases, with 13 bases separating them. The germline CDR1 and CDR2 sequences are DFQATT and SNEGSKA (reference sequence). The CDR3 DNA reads TGCAGTGCTAGTTTGCCGGGGAGGACAGATACGCAGTATTTT. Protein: CSASLPGRTDTQYF.